This TCR beta chain was recorded in a study of CD8 T cells in ankylosing spondylitis. The CDR3 has 15 amino acids. Between the trimmed V and J ends, which lost 2 bases and 4 bases, there was a span of 15 bases. Scientists made TCR beta libraries using quantitative 5'-RACE with molecular barcodes. TCRdb analysed the 5' RACE reads with MiXCR anew, one entry per CDR3 protein. The table includes some 700,000 distinct CDR3 sequences, 15% to 20% detected once. This clonotype has a handful of counts. Antigen unknown. General study findings and limits: Earlier studies detected some motif variants in reactive arthritis synovial fluid and blood. Seemingly distinctive of ankylosing spondylitis blood was a TCR beta motif formed by eight highly homologous variants. Clones that were linked to disease were CD8+ and were relatively rare in peripheral blood.

Sequenced material: blood, either unsorted or a sorted T cell fraction (not recorded which). This rearrangement joins TRBV6-7 to TRBJ2-7; D is possibly TRBD1 (6 bases). TRBV6-7 counts as an open reading frame of uncertain function. The sequence derives from a male donor with ankylosing spondylitis. In DNA, the CDR3 is TGTGCCAGCAGTTACGCCACGGGACAAGAATACGAGCAGTACTTC. Amino acids: CASSYATGQEYEQYF.